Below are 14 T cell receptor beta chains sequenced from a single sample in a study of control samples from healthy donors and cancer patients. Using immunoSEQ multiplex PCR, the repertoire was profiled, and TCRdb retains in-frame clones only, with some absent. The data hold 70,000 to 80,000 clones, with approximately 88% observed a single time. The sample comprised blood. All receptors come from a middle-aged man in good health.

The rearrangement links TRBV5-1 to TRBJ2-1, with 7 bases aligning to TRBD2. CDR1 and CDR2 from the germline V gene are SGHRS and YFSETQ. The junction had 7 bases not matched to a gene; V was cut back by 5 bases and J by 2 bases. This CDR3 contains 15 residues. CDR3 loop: CASSSTGGPYNEQFF. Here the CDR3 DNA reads TGCGCCAGCAGTTCCACGGGAGGCCCCTACAATGAGCAGTTCTTC.

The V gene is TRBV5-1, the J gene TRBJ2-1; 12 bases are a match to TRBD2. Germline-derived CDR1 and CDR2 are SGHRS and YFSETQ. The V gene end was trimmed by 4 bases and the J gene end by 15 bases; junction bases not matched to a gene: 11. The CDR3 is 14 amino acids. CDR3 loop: CASSLGLAGNIRFF. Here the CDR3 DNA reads TGCGCCAGCAGCCTGGGACTAGCGGGCAATATTCGGTTCTTC.

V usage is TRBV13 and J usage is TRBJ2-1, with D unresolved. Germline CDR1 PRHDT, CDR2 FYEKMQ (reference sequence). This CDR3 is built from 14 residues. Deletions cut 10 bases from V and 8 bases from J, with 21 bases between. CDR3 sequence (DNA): TGTGCCATCCCGCTAGGCCCTCCCGGGTATGAGCAGTTCTTC. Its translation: CAIPLGPPGYEQFF.

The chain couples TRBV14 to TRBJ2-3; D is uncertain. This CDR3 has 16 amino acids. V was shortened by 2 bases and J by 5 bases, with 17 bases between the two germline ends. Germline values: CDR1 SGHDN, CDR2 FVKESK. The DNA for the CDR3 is TGTGCCAGCAGCCAATTTCGACGGTCGGTGGGAGATACGCAGTATTTT. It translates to CASSQFRRSVGDTQYF.

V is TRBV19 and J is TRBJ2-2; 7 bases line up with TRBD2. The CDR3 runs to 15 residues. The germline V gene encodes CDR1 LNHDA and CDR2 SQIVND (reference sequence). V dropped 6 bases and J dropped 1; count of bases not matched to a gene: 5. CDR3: CASRYRGENTGELFF. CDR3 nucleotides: TGTGCCAGTAGATACCGGGGGGAGAACACCGGGGAGCTGTTTTTT.

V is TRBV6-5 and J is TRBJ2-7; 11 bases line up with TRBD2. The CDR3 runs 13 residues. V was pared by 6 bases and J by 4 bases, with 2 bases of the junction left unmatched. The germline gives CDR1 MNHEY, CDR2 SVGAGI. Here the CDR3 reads CASRTSGSYEQYF. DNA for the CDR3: TGTGCCAGCAGAACTAGCGGGAGTTACGAGCAGTACTTC.

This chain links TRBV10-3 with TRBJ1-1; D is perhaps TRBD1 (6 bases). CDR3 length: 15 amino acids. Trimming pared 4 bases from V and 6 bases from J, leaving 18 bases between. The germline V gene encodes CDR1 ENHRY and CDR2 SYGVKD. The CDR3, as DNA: TGTGCCATCAGTGCCCCCGACGGACAGAAGGCTGAAGCTTTCTTT. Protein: CAISAPDGQKAEAFF.

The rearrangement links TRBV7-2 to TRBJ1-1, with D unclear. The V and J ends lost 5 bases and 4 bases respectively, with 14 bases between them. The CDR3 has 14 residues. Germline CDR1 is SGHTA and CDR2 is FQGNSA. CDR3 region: CASSAHPLGTEAFF. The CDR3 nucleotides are TGTGCCAGCAGCGCGCACCCACTGGGCACTGAAGCTTTCTTT.

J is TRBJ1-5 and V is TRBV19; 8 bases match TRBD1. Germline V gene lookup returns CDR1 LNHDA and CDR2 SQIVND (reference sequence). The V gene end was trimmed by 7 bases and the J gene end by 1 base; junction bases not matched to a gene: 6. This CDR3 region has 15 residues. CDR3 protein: CASNNDRGSNQPQHF. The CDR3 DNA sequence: TGTGCCAGTAACAACGACAGGGGAAGCAATCAGCCCCAGCATTTT.

The CDR3 DNA reads TGTGCCAGCAGCCTCGACAGGCTGGGCACTGAAGCTTTCTTT. Amino acid sequence: CASSLDRLGTEAFF. This chain connects TRBV11-2 to TRBJ1-1, with D tentatively TRBD1 (6 bases). Germline values: CDR1 SGHAT, CDR2 FQNNGV. The CDR3 has 14 residues. With 5 bases removed from V and 4 bases from J, the gap between germline ends came to 14 bases. Using reference TRBV11-2 and TRBJ1-1 for the parts outside the CDR3, the full variable domain is EAGVAQSPRYKIIEKRQSVAFWCNPISGHATLYWYQQILGQGPKLLIQFQNNGVVDDSQLPKDRFSAERLKGVDSTLKIQPAKLEDSAVYLCASSLDRLGTEAFFGQGTRLTVV.

The CDR3 coding sequence is TGTGCCAGCAGTTACTCGGACGGGAGAGATACGCAGTATTTT. It is translated as CASSYSDGRDTQYF. This sequence joins TRBV6-5 and TRBJ2-3, with D possibly matching TRBD2 (6 bases). Deletions cut 0 bases from V and 5 bases from J, with 9 bases between. Per germline, CDR1 MNHEY and CDR2 SVGAGI. CDR3 size: 14 residues.

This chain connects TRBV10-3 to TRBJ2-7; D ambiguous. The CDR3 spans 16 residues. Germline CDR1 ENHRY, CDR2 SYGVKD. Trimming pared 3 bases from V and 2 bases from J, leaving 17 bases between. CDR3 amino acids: CAISDVVLGGPYEQYF. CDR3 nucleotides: TGTGCCATCAGTGATGTTGTTCTTGGCGGACCCTACGAGCAGTACTTC.

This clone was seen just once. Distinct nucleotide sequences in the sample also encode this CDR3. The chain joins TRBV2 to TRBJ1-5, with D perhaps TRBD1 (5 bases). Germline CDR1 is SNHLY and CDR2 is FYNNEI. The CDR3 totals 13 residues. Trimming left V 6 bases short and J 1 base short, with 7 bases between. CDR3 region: CASRGVSNQPQHF. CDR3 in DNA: TGTGCCAGCAGGGGGGTAAGCAATCAGCCCCAGCATTTT.

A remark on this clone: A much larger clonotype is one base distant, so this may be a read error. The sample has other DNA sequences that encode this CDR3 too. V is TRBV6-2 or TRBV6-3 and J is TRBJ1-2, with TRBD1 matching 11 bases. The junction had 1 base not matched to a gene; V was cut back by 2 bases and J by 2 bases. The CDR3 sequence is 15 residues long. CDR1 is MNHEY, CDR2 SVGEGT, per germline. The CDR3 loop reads CASSYRTGGNYGYTF. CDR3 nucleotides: TGTGCCAGCAGTTACAGGACAGGGGGCAACTATGGCTACACCTTC.